These 4 T cell receptor beta chains originate from one sample sequenced in a study of response to subunit inactivated influenza vaccine. TCRdb reprocessed the RT-PCR reads with MiXCR, giving one entry per CDR3 protein. Of about 580,000 distinct CDR3 sequences listed, about 15% are singletons. The sample consisted of PBMCs from blood, taken roughly 13 days after vaccination. The receptors derive from a man aged 50-60 years who received an inactivated influenza vaccine.

This clonotype was seen a few times. The J gene is TRBJ2-1, the V gene TRBV29-1, with 9 bases matching TRBD1. Losses at the gene ends were 6 bases for V and 4 bases for J; bases not matched to a gene: 13. Per germline, CDR1 SQVTM and CDR2 ANQGSEA. This CDR3 contains 16 residues. CDR3 sequence: CSVGFGRQGGYNEQFF. CDR3 bases: TGCAGCGTGGGTTTCGGCCGACAGGGGGGTTACAATGAGCAGTTCTTC.

The sample holds a few counts of this clonotype. V usage is TRBV2 and J usage is TRBJ1-5; possible D gene TRBD1, 5 bases. The CDR3 consists of 15 residues. Per the germline V gene, CDR1 is SNHLY and CDR2 is FYNNEI. V dropped 5 bases and J dropped 0 bases, with 11 bases sitting between them. The CDR3 DNA sequence: TGTGCCAGCAGTTACCGGGACTATAGCAATCAGCCCCAGCATTTT. Protein: CASSYRDYSNQPQHF.

The DNA of the CDR3 is TGTGCCAGCAGGCGGACCGGGATCCGCGAAGCTTTCTTT. This sequence encodes CASRRTGIREAFF. J is TRBJ1-1 and V is TRBV12-3 or TRBV12-4; unclear D gene. This CDR3 has 13 amino acids. V dropped 6 bases and J dropped 8 bases, with 16 bases sitting between them.

The sample holds a few counts of this clonotype. The gene calls are TRBV5-1 and TRBJ2-7; D uncertain. Per the germline V gene, CDR1 is SGHRS and CDR2 is YFSETQ. Trimming left V 5 bases short and J 0 bases short, with 12 bases between. There are 14 residues in the CDR3. The CDR3 protein is CASSEQEVSYEQYF. In nucleotides, the CDR3 is TGCGCCAGCAGTGAGCAGGAAGTCTCCTACGAGCAGTACTTC.